Below, 10 T cell receptor beta chains from the same sample are listed, as sequenced in a study of cytomegalovirus exposure and HLA in healthy donors. PCR was performed using 60 Vbeta and 13 Jbeta primers. TCRdb's copy holds only in-frame clones and misses some; the assay was immunoSEQ multiplex PCR. Among around 120,000 clones listed, 65% to 80% were seen once. Sequencing was performed on PBMCs. These receptors all stem from a man aged 55 to 70 in good health and CMV-seropositive.

The rearrangement joins TRBV5-4 to TRBJ1-2, with a tentative D call TRBD1 (6 bases). Trimming cost V 4 bases and J 7 bases, with 29 bases left between them. CDR1 SGHNT and CDR2 YYREEE come from the germline V gene (reference sequence). The CDR3 is 18 amino acids. In nucleotides, the CDR3 is TGTGCCAGCAGCCCTACAGGGATCAACCCTATTATTTCGTTTGGCTACACCTTC. It specifies CASSPTGINPIISFGYTF.

The chain uses TRBV6-4 and TRBJ1-2; TRBD1 aligns across 9 bases. The CDR3 loop spans 15 amino acids. Germline V gene data show CDR1 as MRHNA and CDR2 as SNTAGT. The trim removed 6 bases at V and 5 bases at J, leaving 10 bases unmatched. The CDR3 sequence: CASREGTGLRYGYTF. For the CDR3, the DNA is TGTGCCAGCAGGGAGGGGACAGGGCTTCGATATGGCTACACCTTC.

The chain uses TRBV29-1 and TRBJ2-7; a weak D match, TRBD2 (5 bases). The CDR3 extends over 14 amino acids. In germline, CDR1 is SQVTM, CDR2 ANQGSEA. V was pared by 6 bases and J by 7 bases, with 22 bases between. CDR3 coding DNA: TGCAGCGTCGTTACCTTGGTGGCGAGAGGGGAGCAGTACTTC. Its translation is CSVVTLVARGEQYF.

This clone was recorded only once. The rearrangement links TRBV15 to TRBJ2-5; TRBD1 matches 12 bases. V trimming: 0 bases; J trimming: 5 bases; junction bases outside the gene matches: 10. The CDR3 has 18 amino acids. The germline V gene encodes CDR1 LNHNV and CDR2 YYDKDF (reference sequence). The chain's CDR3 is CATSRDPAGTGGGETQYF. DNA of the CDR3: TGTGCCACCAGCAGAGATCCAGCCGGGACAGGGGGCGGGGAGACCCAGTACTTC. The full variable domain, completed using reference TRBV15 and TRBJ2-5, is DAMVIQNPRYQVTQFGKPVTLSCSQTLNHNVMYWYQQKSSQAPKLLFHYYDKDFNNEADTPDNFQSRRPNTSFCFLDIRSPGLGDTAMYLCATSRDPAGTGGGETQYFGPGTRLLVL.

The V and J genes are TRBV19 and TRBJ1-3; 12 bases match TRBD1. Trimming at V came to 10 bases and at J to 2 bases, leaving 6 bases not matched to a gene. CDR3 length equals 15 residues. Germline V gives CDR1 LNHDA, CDR2 SQIVND (reference sequence). The CDR3 sequence: CATRDRGRTGNTIYF. The CDR3 bases are TGTGCCACCCGGGACAGGGGGCGCACTGGAAACACCATATATTTT.

This rearrangement joins TRBV27 to TRBJ1-6; D is uncertain. This CDR3 has 15 residues. The V gene lost 4 bases and the J gene lost 6 bases, with 13 bases spanning the gap. CDR1 is MNHEY, CDR2 SMNVEV, per germline (reference sequence). The CDR3 DNA sequence: TGTGCCAGCAGTTCGTACTCAGAGGCTAATTCACCCCTCCACTTT. This encodes CASSSYSEANSPLHF.

The rearrangement links TRBV5-5 to TRBJ1-2, with D possibly being TRBD1 (6 bases). The CDR3 runs 13 residues. Germline V lookup: CDR1 SGHKS, CDR2 YYEKEE (reference sequence). Trimming removed 4 bases at V and 2 bases at J, with 9 bases between. CDR3 residues: CASSAGTNYGYTF. Here the CDR3 DNA reads TGTGCCAGCAGCGCCGGGACAAACTATGGCTACACCTTC.

The DNA of the CDR3 is TGCGCCAGCAGCCAACCCCCCGGGACTAGCGGATCCTACGAGCAGTACTTC. Its translation: CASSQPPGTSGSYEQYF. J is TRBJ2-7 and V is TRBV4-1; the match to TRBD2 covers 11 bases. The CDR3 spans 17 residues. Per germline, CDR1 MGHRA and CDR2 YSYEKL. The V segment lost 2 bases and the J segment 1 base; nucleotides outside the gene matches: 7.

This clone was recorded a few times. V and J are TRBV5-1 and TRBJ2-7; weak D call: TRBD1 (6 bases). CDR1 SGHRS and CDR2 YFSETQ come from the germline V gene. There are 13 residues in the CDR3. Trimming cost V 0 bases and J 2 bases, with 6 bases left between them. In nucleotides, the CDR3 is TGCGCCAGCAGCTTGGACAGGGCCTACGAGCAGTACTTC. Protein sequence: CASSLDRAYEQYF.

The V call is TRBV10-2, the J call TRBJ2-5, with TRBD1 matching over 9 bases. The DNA end favors TRBJ2-7, so the J call may be wrong. The CDR3 covers 16 residues. In germline, CDR1 is WSHSY, CDR2 SAAADI. CDR3 nucleotides: TGCGCCAGCAGCAACCGGGACAGGGCCAGCTCCTACGAGCAGTACTTC. This encodes CASSNRDRASSYEQYF.